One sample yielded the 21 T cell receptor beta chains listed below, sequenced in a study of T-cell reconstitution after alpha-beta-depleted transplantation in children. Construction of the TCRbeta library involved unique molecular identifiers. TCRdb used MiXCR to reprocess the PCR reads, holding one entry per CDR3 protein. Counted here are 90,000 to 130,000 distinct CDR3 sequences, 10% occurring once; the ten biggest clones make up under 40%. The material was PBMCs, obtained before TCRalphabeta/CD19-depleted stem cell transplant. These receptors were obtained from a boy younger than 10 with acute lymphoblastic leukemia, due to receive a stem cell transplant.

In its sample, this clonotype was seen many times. The DNA of the CDR3 is TGCAGTGCTAGAAGGGCGGGGACAGGGAAAAATGAAAAACTGTTTTTT. Amino acids: CSARRAGTGKNEKLFF. V and J are TRBV20-1 and TRBJ1-4; 9 bases match TRBD1. Germline lookup yields CDR1 DFQATT and CDR2 SNEGSKA (reference sequence). This CDR3 region has 16 residues. The V gene end was trimmed by 2 bases and the J gene end by 5 bases; junction bases not matched to a gene: 9.

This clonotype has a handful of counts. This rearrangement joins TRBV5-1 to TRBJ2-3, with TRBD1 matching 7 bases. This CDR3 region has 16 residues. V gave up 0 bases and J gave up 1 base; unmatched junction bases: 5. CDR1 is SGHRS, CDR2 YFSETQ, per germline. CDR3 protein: CASSLELGGGTDTQYF. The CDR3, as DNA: TGCGCCAGCAGCTTGGAGCTAGGGGGCGGCACAGATACGCAGTATTTT.

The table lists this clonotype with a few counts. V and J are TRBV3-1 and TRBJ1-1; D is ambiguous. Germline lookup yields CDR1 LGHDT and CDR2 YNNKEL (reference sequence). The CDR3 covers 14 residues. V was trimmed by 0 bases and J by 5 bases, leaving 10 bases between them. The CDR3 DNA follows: TGTGCCAGCAGCCAAGATTTGGCAGGAACTGAAGCTTTCTTT. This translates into CASSQDLAGTEAFF.

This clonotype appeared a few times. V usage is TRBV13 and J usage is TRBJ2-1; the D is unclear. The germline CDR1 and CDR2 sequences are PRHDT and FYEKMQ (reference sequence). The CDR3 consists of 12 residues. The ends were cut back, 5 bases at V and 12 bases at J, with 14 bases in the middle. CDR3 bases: TGTGCCAGCAGCCTCATCTCCAAGGGGCAGTTCTTC. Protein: CASSLISKGQFF. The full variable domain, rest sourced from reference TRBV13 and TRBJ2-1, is AAGVIQSPRHLIKEKRETATLKCYPIPRHDTVYWYQQGPGQDPQFLISFYEKMQSDKGSIPDRFSAQQFSDYHSELNMSSLELGDSALYFCASSLISKGQFFGPGTRLTVL.

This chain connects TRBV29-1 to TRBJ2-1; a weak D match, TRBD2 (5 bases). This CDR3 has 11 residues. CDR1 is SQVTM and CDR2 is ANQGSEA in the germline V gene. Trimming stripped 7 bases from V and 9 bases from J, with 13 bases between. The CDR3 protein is CSAQRGREQFF. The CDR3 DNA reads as TGCAGCGCACAGCGAGGGCGTGAGCAGTTCTTC.

CDR3 DNA: TGTGCCACCAGCAGCCAACAGAGTAGAAACACTGAAGCTTTCTTT. This encodes CATSSQQSRNTEAFF. V gene TRBV15 combines with J gene TRBJ1-1, with D uncertain. From germline, CDR1 is LNHNV and CDR2 YYDKDF (reference sequence). Trimming stripped 3 bases from V and 2 bases from J, with 13 bases between. The CDR3 spans 15 residues.

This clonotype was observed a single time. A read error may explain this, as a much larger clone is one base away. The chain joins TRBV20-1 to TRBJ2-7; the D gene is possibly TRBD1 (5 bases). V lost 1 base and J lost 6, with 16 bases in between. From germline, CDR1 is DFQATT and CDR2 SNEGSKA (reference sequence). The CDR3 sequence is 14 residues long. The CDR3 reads CSARAGATRSEQYF. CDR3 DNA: TGCAGTGCTAGAGCTGGGGCGACCAGGAGCGAGCAGTACTTC.

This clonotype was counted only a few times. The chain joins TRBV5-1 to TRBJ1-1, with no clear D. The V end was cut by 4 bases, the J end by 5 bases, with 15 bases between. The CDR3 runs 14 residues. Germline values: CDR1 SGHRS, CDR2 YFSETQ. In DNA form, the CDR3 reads TGCGCCAGCAGCCTAGCTATGGTAGGGACTGAAGCTTTCTTT. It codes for CASSLAMVGTEAFF.

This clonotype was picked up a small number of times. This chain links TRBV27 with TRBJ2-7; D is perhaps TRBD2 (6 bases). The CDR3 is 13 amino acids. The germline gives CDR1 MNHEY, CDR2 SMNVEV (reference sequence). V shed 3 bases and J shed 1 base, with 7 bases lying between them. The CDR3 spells CASSFRESYEQYF. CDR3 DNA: TGTGCCAGCAGTTTTCGGGAGTCCTACGAGCAGTACTTC.

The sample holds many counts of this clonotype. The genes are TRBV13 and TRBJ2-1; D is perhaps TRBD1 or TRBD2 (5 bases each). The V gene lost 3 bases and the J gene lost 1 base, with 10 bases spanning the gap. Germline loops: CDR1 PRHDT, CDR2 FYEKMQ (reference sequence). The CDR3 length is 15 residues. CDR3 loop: CASSLLEGSYNEQFF. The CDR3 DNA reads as TGTGCCAGCAGCTTGCTAGAGGGGTCCTACAATGAGCAGTTCTTC. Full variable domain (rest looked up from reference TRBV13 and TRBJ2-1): AAGVIQSPRHLIKEKRETATLKCYPIPRHDTVYWYQQGPGQDPQFLISFYEKMQSDKGSIPDRFSAQQFSDYHSELNMSSLELGDSALYFCASSLLEGSYNEQFFGPGTRLTVL.

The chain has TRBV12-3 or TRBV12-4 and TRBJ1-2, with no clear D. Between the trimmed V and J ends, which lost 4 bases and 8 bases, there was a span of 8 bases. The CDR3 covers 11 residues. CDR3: CASSSGGGYTF. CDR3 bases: TGTGCCAGCAGTTCTGGAGGAGGCTACACCTTC.

This chain's CDR3 is CASSQEGVRVGETQYF. The DNA of the CDR3 is TGTGCCAGCAGCCAAGAGGGTGTAAGGGTAGGAGAGACCCAGTACTTC. J is TRBJ2-5 and V is TRBV4-2, with D unresolved. Looked up from germline, CDR1 is LGHNA and CDR2 is YNFKEQ. Trimming removed 0 bases at V and 4 bases at J, with 15 bases between. There are 16 residues in the CDR3.

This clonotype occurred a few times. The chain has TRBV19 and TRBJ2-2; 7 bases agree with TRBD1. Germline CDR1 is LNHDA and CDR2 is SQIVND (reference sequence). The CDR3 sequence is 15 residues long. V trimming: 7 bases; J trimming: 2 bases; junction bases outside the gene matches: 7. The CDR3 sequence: CASTPGQPNTGELFF. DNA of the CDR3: TGTGCCAGTACCCCGGGACAGCCAAACACCGGGGAGCTGTTTTTT.

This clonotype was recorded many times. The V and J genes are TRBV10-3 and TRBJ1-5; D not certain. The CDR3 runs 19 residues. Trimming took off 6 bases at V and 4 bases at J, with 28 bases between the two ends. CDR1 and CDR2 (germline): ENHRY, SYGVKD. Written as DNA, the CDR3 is TGTGCCATCAGGCGCTCGGCGCTTCCAATGAACCCTCCGAATCAGCCCCAGCATTTT. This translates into CAIRRSALPMNPPNQPQHF.

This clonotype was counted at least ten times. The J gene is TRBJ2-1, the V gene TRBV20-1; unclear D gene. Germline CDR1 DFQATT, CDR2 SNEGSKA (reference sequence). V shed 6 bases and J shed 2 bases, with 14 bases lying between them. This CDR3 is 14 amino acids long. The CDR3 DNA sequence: TGCAGTGCGGGGAAAGCCTTTGCCTACAATGAGCAGTTCTTC. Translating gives CSAGKAFAYNEQFF.

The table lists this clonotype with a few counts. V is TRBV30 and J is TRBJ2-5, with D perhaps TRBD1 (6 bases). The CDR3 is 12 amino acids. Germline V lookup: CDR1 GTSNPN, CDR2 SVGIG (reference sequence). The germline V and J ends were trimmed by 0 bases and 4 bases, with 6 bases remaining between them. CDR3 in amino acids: CAWSVQGETQYF. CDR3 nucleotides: TGTGCCTGGAGTGTACAGGGAGAGACCCAGTACTTC. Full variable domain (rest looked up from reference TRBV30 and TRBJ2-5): SQTIHQWPATLVQPVGSPLSLECTVEGTSNPNLYWYRQAAGRGLQLLFYSVGIGQISSEVPQNLSASRPQDRQFILSSKKLLLSDSGFYLCAWSVQGETQYFGPGTRLLVL.

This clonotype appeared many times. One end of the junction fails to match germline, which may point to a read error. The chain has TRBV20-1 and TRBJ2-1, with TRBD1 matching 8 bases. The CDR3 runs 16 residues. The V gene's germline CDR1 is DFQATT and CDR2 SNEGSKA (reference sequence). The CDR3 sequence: CSARGSGQGNSNEQFF. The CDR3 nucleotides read TGCAGTGCCAGAGGGAGCGGACAGGGTAATTCCAATGAGCAGTTCTTC.

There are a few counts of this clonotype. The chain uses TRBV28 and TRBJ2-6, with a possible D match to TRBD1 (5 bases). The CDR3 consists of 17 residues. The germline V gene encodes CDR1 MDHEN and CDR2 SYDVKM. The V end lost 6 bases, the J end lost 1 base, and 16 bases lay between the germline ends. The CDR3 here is CASSSTYDRSGANVLTF. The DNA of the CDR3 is TGTGCCAGCAGCTCGACTTACGACAGATCTGGGGCCAACGTCCTGACTTTC.

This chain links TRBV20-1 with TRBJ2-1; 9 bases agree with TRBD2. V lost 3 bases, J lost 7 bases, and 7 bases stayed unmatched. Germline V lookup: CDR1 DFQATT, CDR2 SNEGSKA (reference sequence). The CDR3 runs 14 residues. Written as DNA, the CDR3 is TGCAGTGCTAGTCCTAGCGGGAAGGTAAATGAGCAGTTCTTC. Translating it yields CSASPSGKVNEQFF.

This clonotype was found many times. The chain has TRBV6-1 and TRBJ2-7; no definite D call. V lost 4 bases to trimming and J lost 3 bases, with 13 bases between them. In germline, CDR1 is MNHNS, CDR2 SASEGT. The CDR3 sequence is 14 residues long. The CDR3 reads CASSVRQQFYEQYF. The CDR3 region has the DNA TGTGCCAGCAGTGTCAGGCAGCAATTCTACGAGCAGTACTTC.

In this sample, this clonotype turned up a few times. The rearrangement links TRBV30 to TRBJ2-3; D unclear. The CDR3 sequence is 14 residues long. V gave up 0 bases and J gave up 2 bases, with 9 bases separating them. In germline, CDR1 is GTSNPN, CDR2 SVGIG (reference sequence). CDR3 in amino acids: CAWSVGSLTDTQYF. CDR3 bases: TGTGCCTGGAGTGTAGGCTCACTCACAGATACGCAGTATTTT.